This T cell receptor (beta chain) was documented in a study of post-analysis software for immune sequencing data. About the research overall: Relapsing-remitting, secondary progressive and progressive-relapsing multiple sclerosis courses were included.

Findings and limits, study-wide: Same-batch preparations were strongly co-clustered by F measure. Controls had lower frequencies than patients of roughly five TRBV segments, which included TRBV5-6, TRBV5-1 and TRBV20-1. Significantly lower normalized Chao1 diversity was seen in multiple sclerosis patients than in controls.

Comment on this clonotype: Its antigen is undetermined.

Prepared TCR beta cDNA libraries contained unique molecular identifiers. About 500,000 cDNA molecules were obtained per 1 to 10 million input T cells. Using its own MiXCR run on the PCR reads, TCRdb lists one record per CDR3 protein. The data show 650,000 to 900,000 distinct CDR3 sequences, just over 45% seen once. The CDR3 length is 15 residues. Per the germline V gene, CDR1 is MDHEN and CDR2 is SYDVKM. The TCR comes from a girl aged 5-17 years with multiple sclerosis. The sequencing input was blood. V is TRBV28 and J is TRBJ2-4, with D perhaps assigned TRBD1 or TRBD2 (5 bases each). The DNA end lines up better with TRBJ2-7; the J call may be wrong. The CDR3 DNA reads TGTGCCAGCAGTTTGGGGCTAGCCAAGTCATACGAGCAGTACTTC. Protein product: CASSLGLAKSYEQYF.